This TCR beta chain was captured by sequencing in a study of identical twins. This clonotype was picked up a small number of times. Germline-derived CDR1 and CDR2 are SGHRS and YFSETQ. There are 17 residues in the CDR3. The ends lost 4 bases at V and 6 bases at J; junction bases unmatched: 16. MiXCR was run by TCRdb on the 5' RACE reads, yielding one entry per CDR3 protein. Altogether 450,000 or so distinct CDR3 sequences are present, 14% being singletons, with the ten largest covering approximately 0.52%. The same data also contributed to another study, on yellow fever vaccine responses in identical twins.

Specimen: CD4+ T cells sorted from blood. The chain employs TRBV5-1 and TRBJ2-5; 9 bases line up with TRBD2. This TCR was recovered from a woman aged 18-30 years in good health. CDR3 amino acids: CASSLTRASGIAKTQYF. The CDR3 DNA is TGCGCCAGCAGCCTAACTAGGGCTAGCGGGATAGCAAAGACCCAGTACTTC.